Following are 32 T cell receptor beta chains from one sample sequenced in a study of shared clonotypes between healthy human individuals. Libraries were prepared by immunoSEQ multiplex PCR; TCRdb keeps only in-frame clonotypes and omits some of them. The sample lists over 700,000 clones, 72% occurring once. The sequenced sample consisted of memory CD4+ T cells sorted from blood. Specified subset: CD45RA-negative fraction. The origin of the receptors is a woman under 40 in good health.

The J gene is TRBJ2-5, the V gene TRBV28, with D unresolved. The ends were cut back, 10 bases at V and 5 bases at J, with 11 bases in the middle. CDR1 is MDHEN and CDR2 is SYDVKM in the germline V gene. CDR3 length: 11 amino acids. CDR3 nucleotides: TGTGCCACGAAGAGCAGGGAGACCCAGTACTTC. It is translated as CATKSRETQYF.

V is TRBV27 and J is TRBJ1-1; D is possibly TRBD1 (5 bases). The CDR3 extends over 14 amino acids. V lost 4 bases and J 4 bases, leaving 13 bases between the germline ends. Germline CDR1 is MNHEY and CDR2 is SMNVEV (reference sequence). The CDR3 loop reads CASSSARRVTEAFF. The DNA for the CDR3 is TGTGCCAGCAGTTCCGCCCGCAGGGTCACTGAAGCTTTCTTT.

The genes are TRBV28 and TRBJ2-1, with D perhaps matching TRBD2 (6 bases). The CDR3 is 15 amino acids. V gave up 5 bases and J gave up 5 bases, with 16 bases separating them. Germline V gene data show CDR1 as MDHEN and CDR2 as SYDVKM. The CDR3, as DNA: TGTGCCAGCAGTCCAAACGGGCGGGACCACAATGAGCAGTTCTTC. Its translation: CASSPNGRDHNEQFF.

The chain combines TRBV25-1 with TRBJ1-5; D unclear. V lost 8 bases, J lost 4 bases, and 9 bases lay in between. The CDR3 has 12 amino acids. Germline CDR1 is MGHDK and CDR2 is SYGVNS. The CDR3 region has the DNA TGTGCCAGCGGCCGAGGAAATCAGCCCCAGCATTTT. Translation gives CASGRGNQPQHF.

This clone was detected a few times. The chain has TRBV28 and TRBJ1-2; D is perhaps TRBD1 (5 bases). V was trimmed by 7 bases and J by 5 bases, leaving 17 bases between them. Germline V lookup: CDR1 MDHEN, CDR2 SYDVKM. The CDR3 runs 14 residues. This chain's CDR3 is CASNFILGGYGYTF. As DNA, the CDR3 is TGTGCCAGCAACTTTATCCTGGGGGGGTATGGCTACACCTTC.

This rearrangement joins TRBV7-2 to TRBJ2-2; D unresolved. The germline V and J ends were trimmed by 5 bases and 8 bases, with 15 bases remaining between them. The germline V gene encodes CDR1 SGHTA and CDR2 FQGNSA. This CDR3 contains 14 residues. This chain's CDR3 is CASSNQWAGGELFF. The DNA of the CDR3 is TGTGCCAGCAGCAACCAATGGGCCGGGGGGGAGCTGTTTTTT.

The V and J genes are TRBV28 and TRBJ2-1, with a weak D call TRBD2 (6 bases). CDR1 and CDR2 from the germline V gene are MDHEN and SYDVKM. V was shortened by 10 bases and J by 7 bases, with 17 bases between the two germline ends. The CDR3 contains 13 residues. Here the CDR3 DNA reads TGTGCCACCAACCCGGGACTCGCAAATGAGCAGTTCTTC. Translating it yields CATNPGLANEQFF.

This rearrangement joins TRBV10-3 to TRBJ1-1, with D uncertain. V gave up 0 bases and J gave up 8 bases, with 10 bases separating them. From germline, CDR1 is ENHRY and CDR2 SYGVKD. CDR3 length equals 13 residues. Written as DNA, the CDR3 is TGTGCCATCAGTGAGTCAAGGCCCGGGGAAGCTTTCTTT. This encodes CAISESRPGEAFF.

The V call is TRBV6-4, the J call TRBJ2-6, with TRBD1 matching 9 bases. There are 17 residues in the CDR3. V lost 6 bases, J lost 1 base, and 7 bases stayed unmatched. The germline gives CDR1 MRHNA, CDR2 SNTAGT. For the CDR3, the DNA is TGTGCCAGCAGCCCAACCGGGACAGGGTCTGGGGCCAACGTCCTGACTTTC. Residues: CASSPTGTGSGANVLTF.

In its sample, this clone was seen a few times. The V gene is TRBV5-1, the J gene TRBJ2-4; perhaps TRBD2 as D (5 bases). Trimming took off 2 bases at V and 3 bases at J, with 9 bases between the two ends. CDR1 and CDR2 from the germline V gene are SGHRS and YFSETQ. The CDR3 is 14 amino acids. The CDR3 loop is CASSFSGDKNIQYF. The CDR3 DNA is TGCGCCAGCAGCTTCTCCGGGGACAAAAACATTCAGTACTTC. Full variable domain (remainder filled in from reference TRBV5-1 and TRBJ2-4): KAGVTQTPRYLIKTRGQQVTLSCSPISGHRSVSWYQQTPGQGLQFLFEYFSETQRNKGNFPGRFSGRQFSNSRSEMNVSTLELGDSALYLCASSFSGDKNIQYFGAGTRLSVL.

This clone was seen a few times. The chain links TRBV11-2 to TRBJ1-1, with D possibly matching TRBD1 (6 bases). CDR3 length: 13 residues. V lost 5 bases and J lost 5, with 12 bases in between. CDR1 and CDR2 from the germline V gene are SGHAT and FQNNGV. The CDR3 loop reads CASSTGDRTEAFF. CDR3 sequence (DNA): TGTGCCAGCAGCACAGGAGACAGGACTGAAGCTTTCTTT.

CDR3 loop: CATQGGAGYGYTF. CDR3 bases: TGTGCCACCCAAGGGGGCGCCGGCTATGGCTACACCTTC. The chain uses TRBV28 and TRBJ1-2; 7 bases align to TRBD1. Germline trimming cut 10 bases from V and 4 bases from J; bases unmatched to any gene: 9. CDR3 size: 13 residues. Germline V gene lookup returns CDR1 MDHEN and CDR2 SYDVKM.

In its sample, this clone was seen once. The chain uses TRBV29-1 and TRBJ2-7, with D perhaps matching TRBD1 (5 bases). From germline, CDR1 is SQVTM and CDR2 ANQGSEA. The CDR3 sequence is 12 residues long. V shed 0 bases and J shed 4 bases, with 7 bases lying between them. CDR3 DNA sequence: TGCAGCGTTGAAGATCAGGGTTACGAGCAGTACTTC. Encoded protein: CSVEDQGYEQYF.

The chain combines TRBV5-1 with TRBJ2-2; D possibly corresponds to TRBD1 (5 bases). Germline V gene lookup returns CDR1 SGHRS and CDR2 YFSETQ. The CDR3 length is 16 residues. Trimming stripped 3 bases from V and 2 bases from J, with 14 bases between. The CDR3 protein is CASSSSVQANTGELFF. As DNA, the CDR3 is TGCGCCAGCAGCTCGTCGGTACAGGCCAACACCGGGGAGCTGTTTTTT.

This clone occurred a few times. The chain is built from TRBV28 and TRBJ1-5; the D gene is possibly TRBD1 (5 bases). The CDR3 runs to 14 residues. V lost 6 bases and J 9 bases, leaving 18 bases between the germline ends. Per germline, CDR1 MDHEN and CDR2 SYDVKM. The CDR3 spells CASRKTVFPRPQHF. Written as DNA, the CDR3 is TGTGCCAGCAGGAAGACAGTATTCCCCCGGCCCCAGCATTTT. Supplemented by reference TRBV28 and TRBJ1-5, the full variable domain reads DVKVTQSSRYLVKRTGEKVFLECVQDMDHENMFWYRQDPGLGLRLIYFSYDVKMKEKGDIPEGYSVSREKKERFSLILESASTNQTSMYLCASRKTVFPRPQHFGDGTRLSIL.

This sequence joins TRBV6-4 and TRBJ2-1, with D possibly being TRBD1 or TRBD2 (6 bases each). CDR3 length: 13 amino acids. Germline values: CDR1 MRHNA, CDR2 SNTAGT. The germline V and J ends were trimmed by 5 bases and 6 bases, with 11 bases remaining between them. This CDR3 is CASSRGTANEQFF. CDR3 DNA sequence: TGTGCCAGCAGTAGGGGGACTGCCAATGAGCAGTTCTTC.

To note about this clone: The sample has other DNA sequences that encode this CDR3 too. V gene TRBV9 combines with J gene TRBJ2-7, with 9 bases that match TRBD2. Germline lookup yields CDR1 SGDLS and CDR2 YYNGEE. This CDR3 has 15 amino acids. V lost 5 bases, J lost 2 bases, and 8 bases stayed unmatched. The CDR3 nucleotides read TGTGCCAGCAGTGAGGGGCTAGCGGGACCCTACGAGCAGTACTTC. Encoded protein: CASSEGLAGPYEQYF.

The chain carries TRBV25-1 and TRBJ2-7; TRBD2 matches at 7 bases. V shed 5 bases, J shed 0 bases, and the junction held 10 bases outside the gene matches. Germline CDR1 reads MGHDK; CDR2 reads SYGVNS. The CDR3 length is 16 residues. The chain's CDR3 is CASSFGSSGSSYEQYF. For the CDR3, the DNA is TGTGCCAGCAGTTTTGGATCTAGCGGTTCCTCCTACGAGCAGTACTTC.

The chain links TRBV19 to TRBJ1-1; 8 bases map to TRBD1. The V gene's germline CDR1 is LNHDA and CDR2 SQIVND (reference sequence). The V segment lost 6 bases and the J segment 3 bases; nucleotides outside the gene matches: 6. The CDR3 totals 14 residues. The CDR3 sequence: CASRFQGADTEAFF. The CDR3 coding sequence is TGTGCCAGTAGATTCCAGGGGGCGGACACTGAAGCTTTCTTT.

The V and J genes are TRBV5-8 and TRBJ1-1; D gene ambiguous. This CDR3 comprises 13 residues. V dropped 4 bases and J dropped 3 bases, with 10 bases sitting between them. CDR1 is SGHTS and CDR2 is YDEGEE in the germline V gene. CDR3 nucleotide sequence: TGTGCCAGCAGCCCATTCGCGTACACTGAAGCTTTCTTT. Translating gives CASSPFAYTEAFF.

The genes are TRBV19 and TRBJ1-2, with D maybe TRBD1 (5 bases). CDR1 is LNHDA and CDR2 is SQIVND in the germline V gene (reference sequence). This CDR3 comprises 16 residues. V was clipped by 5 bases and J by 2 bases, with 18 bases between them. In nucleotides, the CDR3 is TGTGCCAGTAGTCCCCCCATTCCGGGGACCAACTATGGCTACACCTTC. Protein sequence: CASSPPIPGTNYGYTF. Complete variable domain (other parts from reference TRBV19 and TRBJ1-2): DGGITQSPKYLFRKEGQNVTLSCEQNLNHDAMYWYRQDPGQGLRLIYYSQIVNDFQKGDIAEGYSVSREKKESFPLTVTSAQKNPTAFYLCASSPPIPGTNYGYTFGSGTRLTVV.

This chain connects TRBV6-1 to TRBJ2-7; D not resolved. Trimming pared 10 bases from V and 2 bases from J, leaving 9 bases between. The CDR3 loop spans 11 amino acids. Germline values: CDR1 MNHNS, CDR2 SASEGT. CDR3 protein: CAIQVTYEQYF. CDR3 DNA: TGTGCCATCCAGGTCACCTACGAGCAGTACTTC.

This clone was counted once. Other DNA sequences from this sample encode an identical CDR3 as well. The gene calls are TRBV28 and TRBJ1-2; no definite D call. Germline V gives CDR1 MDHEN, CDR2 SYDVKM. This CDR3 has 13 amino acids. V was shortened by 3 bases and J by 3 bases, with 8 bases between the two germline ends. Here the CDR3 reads CASSFGRYYGYTF. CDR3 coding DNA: TGTGCCAGCAGTTTCGGGAGATACTATGGCTACACCTTC.

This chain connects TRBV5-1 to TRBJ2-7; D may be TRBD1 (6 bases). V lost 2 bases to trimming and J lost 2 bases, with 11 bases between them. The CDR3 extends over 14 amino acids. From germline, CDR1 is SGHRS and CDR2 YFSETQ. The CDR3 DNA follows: TGCGCCAGCAGCTTACAGGGAACTCCCTACGAGCAGTACTTC. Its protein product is CASSLQGTPYEQYF.

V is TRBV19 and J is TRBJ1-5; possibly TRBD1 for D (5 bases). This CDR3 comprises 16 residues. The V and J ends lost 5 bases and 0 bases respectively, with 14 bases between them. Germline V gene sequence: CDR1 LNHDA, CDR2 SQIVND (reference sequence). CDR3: CASSPGTAYSNQPQHF. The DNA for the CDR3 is TGTGCCAGTAGTCCGGGGACGGCCTATAGCAATCAGCCCCAGCATTTT.

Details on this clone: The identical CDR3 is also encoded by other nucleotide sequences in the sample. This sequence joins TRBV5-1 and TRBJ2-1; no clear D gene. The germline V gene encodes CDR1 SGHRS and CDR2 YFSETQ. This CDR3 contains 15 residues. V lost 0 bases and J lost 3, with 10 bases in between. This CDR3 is CASSLDSGSYNEQFF. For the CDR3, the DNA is TGCGCCAGCAGCTTGGACTCGGGCAGCTACAATGAGCAGTTCTTC.

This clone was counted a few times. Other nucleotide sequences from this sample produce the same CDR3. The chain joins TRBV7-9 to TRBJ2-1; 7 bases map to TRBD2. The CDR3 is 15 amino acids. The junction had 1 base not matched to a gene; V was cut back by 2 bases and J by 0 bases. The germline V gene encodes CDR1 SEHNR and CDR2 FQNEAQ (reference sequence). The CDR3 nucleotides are TGTGCCAGCAGCTTAAGGACTAGCTCCTACAATGAGCAGTTCTTC. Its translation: CASSLRTSSYNEQFF. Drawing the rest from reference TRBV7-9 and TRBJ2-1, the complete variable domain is DTGVSQNPRHKITKRGQNVTFRCDPISEHNRLYWYRQTLGQGPEFLTYFQNEAQLEKSRLLSDRFSAERPKGSFSTLEIQRTEQGDSAMYLCASSLRTSSYNEQFFGPGTRLTVL.

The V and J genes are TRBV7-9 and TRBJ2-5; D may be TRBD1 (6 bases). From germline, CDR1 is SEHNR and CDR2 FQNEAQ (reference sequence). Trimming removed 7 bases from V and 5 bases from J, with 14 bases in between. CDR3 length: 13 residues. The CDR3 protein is CASTLGATETQYF. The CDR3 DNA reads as TGTGCCAGCACATTGGGGGCGACGGAGACCCAGTACTTC.

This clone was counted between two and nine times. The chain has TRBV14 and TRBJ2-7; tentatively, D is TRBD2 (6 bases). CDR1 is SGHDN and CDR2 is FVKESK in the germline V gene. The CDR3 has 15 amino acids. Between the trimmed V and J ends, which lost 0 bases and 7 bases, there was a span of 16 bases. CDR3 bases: TGTGCCAGCAGCCAAGATGCGGGGAATCTGGGGGAGCAGTACTTC. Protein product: CASSQDAGNLGEQYF.

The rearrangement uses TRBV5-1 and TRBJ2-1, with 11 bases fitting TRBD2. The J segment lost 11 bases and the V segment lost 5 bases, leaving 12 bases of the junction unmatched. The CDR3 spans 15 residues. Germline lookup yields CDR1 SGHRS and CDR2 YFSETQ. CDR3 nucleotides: TGCGCCAGCAGATCGGGACTAGCGGAGTTAGTTAAGCAGTTCTTC. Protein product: CASRSGLAELVKQFF. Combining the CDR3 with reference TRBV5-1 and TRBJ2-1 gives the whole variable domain KAGVTQTPRYLIKTRGQQVTLSCSPISGHRSVSWYQQTPGQGLQFLFEYFSETQRNKGNFPGRFSGRQFSNSRSEMNVSTLELGDSALYLCASRSGLAELVKQFFGPGTRLTVL.

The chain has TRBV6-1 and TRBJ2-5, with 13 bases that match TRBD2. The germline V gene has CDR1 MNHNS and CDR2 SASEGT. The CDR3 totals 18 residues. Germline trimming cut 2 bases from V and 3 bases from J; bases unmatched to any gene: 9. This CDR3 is CASSENSPGLAGKETQYF. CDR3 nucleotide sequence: TGTGCCAGCAGTGAAAATTCGCCGGGACTAGCGGGAAAAGAGACCCAGTACTTC.

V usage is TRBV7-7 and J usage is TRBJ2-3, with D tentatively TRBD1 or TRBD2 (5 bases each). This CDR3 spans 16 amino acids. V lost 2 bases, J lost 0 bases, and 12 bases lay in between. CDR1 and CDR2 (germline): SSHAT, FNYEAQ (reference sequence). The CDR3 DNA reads TGTGCCAGCAGCTTACGGGGCCCACCTAGCACAGATACGCAGTATTTT. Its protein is CASSLRGPPSTDTQYF. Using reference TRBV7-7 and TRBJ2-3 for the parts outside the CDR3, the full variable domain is GAGVSQSPRYKVTKRGQDVTLRCDPISSHATLYWYQQALGQGPEFLTYFNYEAQPDKSGLPSDRFSAERPEGSISTLTIQRTEQRDSAMYRCASSLRGPPSTDTQYFGPGTRLTVL.